The T cell receptor (beta chain) under discussion was sequenced for a study of T cell responses to AZD1222 COVID-19 vaccine. Study at large: Pooled together were second doses at about 4 or about 12 weeks.

CDR1 is SGHNT and CDR2 is YYREEE in the germline V gene (reference sequence). The CDR3 consists of 14 residues. The V gene end was trimmed by 4 bases and the J gene end by 5 bases; junction bases not matched to a gene: 7. Overall study results and limits: There were mostly white British donors and more females than males, and clonal diversity was possibly underestimated. Per reports, nearly half of all spike-specific TCRs target regions that are unmutated in variants. Vaccine-associated CD4 TCRs spanned spike, dominant at 160-218 and 743-854.

Only in-frame clones appear in the TCRdb table, and some are missing; sequencing was by immunoSEQ multiplex PCR. This table holds approximately 100,000 clones, about 89% found once. This clone was seen just once. Its antigen is currently unknown. The receptor comes from an adult in good health. The gene calls are TRBV5-4 and TRBJ2-5, with TRBD1 matching 8 bases. The sequences come from peripheral blood, collected on day 0 of AZD1222 vaccination. The CDR3, as DNA: TGTGCCAGCAGCCAAGACAGGGGAAGGGAGACCCAGTACTTC. This translates into CASSQDRGRETQYF.